Shown below are 8 T cell receptor beta chains from a single sample sequenced in a study of blood T cell repertoires in COVID-19. The method was immunoSEQ multiplex PCR; TCRdb's version includes in-frame clones alone and lacks a portion of them. The top ten clones hold 2% to 2.5% of a sample with just over 250,000 clones, 70% to 90% of them seen once. Sequencing input: peripheral blood. The receptors here all came from a woman aged 45 to 65 with acute or convalescent COVID-19.

J is TRBJ1-4 and V is TRBV19; D gene uncertain. There are 12 residues in the CDR3. The germline V and J ends were trimmed by 1 base and 6 bases, with 3 bases remaining between them. In germline, CDR1 is LNHDA, CDR2 SQIVND (reference sequence). CDR3 region: CASSIGHEKLFF. DNA for the CDR3: TGTGCCAGTAGTATAGGGCATGAAAAACTGTTTTTT.

This sequence joins TRBV18 and TRBJ2-1, with no clear D. The CDR3 consists of 13 residues. Germline loops: CDR1 KGHSH, CDR2 LQKENI. V was cut by 5 bases and J by 8 bases, with 13 bases left in between. This CDR3 reads CASSADERDEQFF. The CDR3 DNA reads as TGTGCCAGCTCAGCAGACGAACGGGATGAGCAGTTCTTC.

This clone was found once. This chain links TRBV30 with TRBJ2-7; 11 nucleotides align to TRBD1. Germline CDR1 GTSNPN, CDR2 SVGIG (reference sequence). This CDR3 has 14 amino acids. Trimming took 2 bases from V and 3 from J; bases not matched to a gene: 3. Written as DNA, the CDR3 is TGTGCCTGGAGTACGGGACAGGGGGTCTACGAGCAGTACTTC. Translation: CAWSTGQGVYEQYF.

This clone turned up a few times. The chain recombines TRBV7-9 with TRBJ2-7, with a possible D match to TRBD2 (6 bases). V lost 5 bases and J 7 bases, leaving 24 bases between the germline ends. The CDR3 length is 16 residues. CDR1 SEHNR and CDR2 FQNEAQ come from the germline V gene (reference sequence). The CDR3: CASSPFRTTPGGEQYF. For the CDR3, the DNA is TGTGCCAGCAGCCCCTTTAGGACTACCCCTGGCGGGGAGCAGTACTTC.

The chain combines TRBV18 with TRBJ1-2; D not resolved. Germline lookup yields CDR1 KGHSH and CDR2 LQKENI. CDR3 length: 13 amino acids. The V end was cut by 5 bases, the J end by 7 bases, with 14 bases between. CDR3 in amino acids: CASSTLTAGGYTF. DNA of the CDR3: TGTGCCAGCTCAACGCTTACGGCGGGTGGCTACACCTTC.

This chain joins TRBV10-3 and TRBJ1-5, with 9 nucleotides matching TRBD1. Germline V lookup: CDR1 ENHRY, CDR2 SYGVKD. V trimming: 9 bases; J trimming: 6 bases; junction bases outside the gene matches: 9. The CDR3 consists of 14 residues. The CDR3 loop reads CAIGAQGASQPQHF. The CDR3 DNA is TGTGCCATAGGAGCACAGGGGGCAAGTCAGCCCCAGCATTTT.

This chain links TRBV9 with TRBJ1-2, with 7 bases matching TRBD1. Germline values: CDR1 SGDLS, CDR2 YYNGEE. The ends lost 5 bases at V and 2 bases at J; junction bases unmatched: 3. This CDR3 has 13 residues. In DNA form, the CDR3 reads TGTGCCAGCAGTGAACAGGGGAACTATGGCTACACCTTC. Translating it yields CASSEQGNYGYTF.

The chain links TRBV5-8 to TRBJ2-4, with D tentatively TRBD1 (6 bases). Trimming left V 4 bases short and J 7 bases short, with 15 bases between. Germline V gives CDR1 SGHTS, CDR2 YDEGEE. CDR3 length: 14 residues. The CDR3 loop reads CASSTGTIKNIQYF. CDR3 sequence (DNA): TGTGCCAGCAGCACCGGGACAATTAAGAACATTCAGTACTTC.